This T cell receptor (beta chain) was sequenced in a study of Ad26.COV2.S vaccination and SARS-CoV-2 variants. Whole-study context: Into the muscle, Ad26.COV2.S was dosed once or twice, 56 days apart. Study-level points and caveats: Non-spike TCR breadth was similar in vaccine and placebo recipients.

Sequencing used immunoSEQ multiplex PCR; TCRdb keeps in-frame clones, though not all of them. The table records more than 300,000 clones, around 84% of them present only once. The CDR3 sequence is 13 residues long. V lost 2 bases, J lost 5 bases, and 10 bases lay in between. Germline CDR1 reads SGHRS; CDR2 reads YFSETQ. With regard to this clone: The antigen is undetermined.

Treatment in this sample: roughly 19 received Ad26.COV2.S at low or high dose, single or two shots; several received placebo; per-sample allocation not given. Day 63 after the first vaccine or placebo injection was the time point for sampling. Sample: peripheral blood, taken in a trial of Ad26.COV2.S vaccine versus placebo. The TCR was taken from a person between 18 and 60 years old who received the Ad26.COV2.S COVID-19 vaccine or a placebo. The V call is TRBV5-1, the J call TRBJ1-2; D call uncertain. The CDR3 is CASSFEPAYGYTF. Here the CDR3 DNA reads TGCGCCAGCAGCTTCGAACCAGCTTATGGCTACACCTTC. The variable domain in full, with the rest retrieved from reference TRBV5-1 and TRBJ1-2, is KAGVTQTPRYLIKTRGQQVTLSCSPISGHRSVSWYQQTPGQGLQFLFEYFSETQRNKGNFPGRFSGRQFSNSRSEMNVSTLELGDSALYLCASSFEPAYGYTFGSGTRLTVV.